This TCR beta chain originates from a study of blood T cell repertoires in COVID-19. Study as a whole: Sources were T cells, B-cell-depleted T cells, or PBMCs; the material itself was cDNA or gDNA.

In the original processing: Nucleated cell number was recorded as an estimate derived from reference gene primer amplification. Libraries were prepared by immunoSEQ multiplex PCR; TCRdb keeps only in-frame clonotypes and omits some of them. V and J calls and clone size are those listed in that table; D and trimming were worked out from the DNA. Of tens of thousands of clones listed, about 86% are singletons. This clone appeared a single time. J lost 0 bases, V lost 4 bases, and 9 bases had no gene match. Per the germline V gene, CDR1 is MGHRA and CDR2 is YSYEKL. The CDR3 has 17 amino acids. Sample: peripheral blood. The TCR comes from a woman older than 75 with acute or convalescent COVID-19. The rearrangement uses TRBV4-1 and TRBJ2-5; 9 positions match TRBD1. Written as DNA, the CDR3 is TGCGCCAGCAGCCCGGGACAGGGCGTTTGGTACCAAGAGACCCAGTACTTC. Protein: CASSPGQGVWYQETQYF.